One and the same sample provided the 18 T cell receptor beta chains below, sequenced in a study of blood T cell repertoires in COVID-19. Profiled with immunoSEQ multiplex PCR; TCRdb holds only in-frame clones, not every one. The repertoire has about 160,000 clones, 87% of them found once; the top ten carry roughly 4.5%. Specimen: peripheral blood. The receptor set was obtained from an older woman with active or convalescent COVID-19.

The chain combines TRBV11-3 with TRBJ2-3; 7 bases agree with TRBD1. Trimming removed 4 bases from V and 2 bases from J; junction bases left unmatched: 6. CDR1 and CDR2 (germline): SGHNT, YENEEA. This CDR3 is 15 amino acids long. For the CDR3, the DNA is TGTGCCAGCAGCTCTACAGGGGAGCCCACAGATACGCAGTATTTT. As protein: CASSSTGEPTDTQYF.

This chain joins TRBV24-1 and TRBJ1-2, with D uncertain. Per the germline V gene, CDR1 is KGHDR and CDR2 is SFDVKD. Trimming removed 3 bases at V and 2 bases at J, with 9 bases between. The CDR3 has 14 residues. The CDR3 loop reads CATSDPSRNYGYTF. The CDR3 nucleotides read TGTGCCACCAGTGATCCGTCCAGAAACTATGGCTACACCTTC.

The chain combines TRBV10-3 with TRBJ2-7, with 9 positions matching TRBD1. Trimming removed 0 bases from V and 1 base from J; junction bases left unmatched: 4. CDR3 size: 16 residues. Germline assignment: CDR1 ENHRY and CDR2 SYGVKD. The CDR3 sequence: CAISESGGQGSYEQYF. CDR3 bases: TGTGCCATCAGTGAGTCGGGGGGACAGGGATCCTACGAGCAGTACTTC.

The CDR3 bases are TGCGCCAGCAGCTTGGCCAGAGGACAGGGCGGCTATGGCTACACCTTC. It translates to CASSLARGQGGYGYTF. V and J are TRBV5-1 and TRBJ1-2, with 8 bases matching TRBD1. Germline-derived CDR1 and CDR2 are SGHRS and YFSETQ. This CDR3 spans 16 amino acids. The V segment lost 0 bases and the J segment 4 bases; nucleotides outside the gene matches: 8.

This sequence joins TRBV29-1 and TRBJ1-1; no firm D call. Trimming stripped 5 bases from V and 6 bases from J, with 16 bases between. Germline CDR1 reads SQVTM; CDR2 reads ANQGSEA. CDR3 length: 13 residues. Written as DNA, the CDR3 is TGCAGCGTTCAAGGCGGGGATAGGGCTGAAGCTTTCTTT. Translating it yields CSVQGGDRAEAFF.

The sample holds one count of this clone. V is TRBV6-1 and J is TRBJ1-2; D gene uncertain. This CDR3 contains 16 residues. The V end was cut by 0 bases, the J end by 3 bases, with 14 bases between. CDR1 MNHNS and CDR2 SASEGT come from the germline V gene. The CDR3 is CASSEAGVRRDYGYTF. The CDR3 DNA sequence: TGTGCCAGCAGTGAAGCTGGGGTCCGGAGGGACTATGGCTACACCTTC.

The chain combines TRBV19 with TRBJ1-4; TRBD1 might be the D (5 bases). V shed 4 bases and J shed 8 bases, with 14 bases lying between them. Germline V gene sequence: CDR1 LNHDA, CDR2 SQIVND (reference sequence). The CDR3 runs 14 residues. The CDR3 region has the DNA TGTGCCAGTAGTAAGGGCAGTGGGGCGGAAAAACTGTTTTTT. Protein: CASSKGSGAEKLFF.

This sequence joins TRBV6-2 or TRBV6-3 and TRBJ2-7, with a possible D match to TRBD1 (5 bases). The germline gives CDR1 MNHEY, CDR2 SVGEGT. V dropped 6 bases and J dropped 6 bases, with 15 bases sitting between them. CDR3 size: 13 residues. CDR3 sequence: CASSRYEGAEQYF. For the CDR3, the DNA is TGTGCCAGCAGCCGATACGAAGGGGCCGAGCAGTACTTC.

The rearrangement uses TRBV10-2 and TRBJ1-4; maybe TRBD1 (5 bases). Per germline, CDR1 WSHSY and CDR2 SAAADI. This CDR3 contains 17 residues. The V gene lost 0 bases and the J gene lost 3 bases, with 14 bases spanning the gap. In DNA, the CDR3 is TGCGCCAGCAGTGAGTCGACAGCAGGGCCCTCTAATGAAAAACTGTTTTTT. Residues: CASSESTAGPSNEKLFF.

V is TRBV6-1 and J is TRBJ2-3; 7 bases map to TRBD1. Trimming at V came to 4 bases and at J to 6 bases, leaving 13 bases not matched to a gene. CDR1 and CDR2 from the germline V gene are MNHNS and SASEGT. The CDR3 has 16 residues. The CDR3 coding sequence is TGTGCCAGCAGTGTCGAGGGGGACAGCTACGTGGATACGCAGTATTTT. This translates into CASSVEGDSYVDTQYF.

This rearrangement joins TRBV3-1 (or the pseudogene TRBV3-2) to TRBJ2-1; 8 bases are a match to TRBD1. V was clipped by 1 base and J by 16 bases; unmatched bases: 6. CDR3 size: 12 residues. Germline-derived CDR1 and CDR2 are LGHDT and YNNKEL (reference sequence). The CDR3 sequence: CASSQGDRGSFF. CDR3 nucleotide sequence: TGTGCCAGCAGCCAAGGTGACAGGGGTTCCTTCTTC.

Concerning this clone itself: The same CDR3 is also encoded by other DNA sequences in this sample. The chain is built from TRBV9 and TRBJ1-1, with TRBD1 matching 7 bases. This CDR3 has 14 amino acids. Germline V gives CDR1 SGDLS, CDR2 YYNGEE. The junction had 0 bases not matched to a gene; V was cut back by 0 bases and J by 1 base. The CDR3 region has the DNA TGTGCCAGCAGCGTAGGGGACAGGAACACTGAAGCTTTCTTT. Amino acids: CASSVGDRNTEAFF. Combining the CDR3 with reference TRBV9 and TRBJ1-1 gives the whole variable domain DSGVTQTPKHLITATGQRVTLRCSPRSGDLSVYWYQQSLDQGLQFLIQYYNGEERAKGNILERFSAQQFPDLHSELNLSSLELGDSALYFCASSVGDRNTEAFFGQGTRLTVV.

The V gene is TRBV5-1, the J gene TRBJ2-3; D might be TRBD2 (7 bases). CDR1 is SGHRS and CDR2 is YFSETQ in the germline V gene. V lost 2 bases and J 1 base, leaving 11 bases between the germline ends. The CDR3 is made up of 15 amino acids. The chain's CDR3 is CASSLRGAGTDTQYF. The CDR3 DNA follows: TGCGCCAGCAGCTTACGGGGGGCGGGCACAGATACGCAGTATTTT.

The chain has TRBV4-1 and TRBJ1-5; D may be TRBD1 (5 bases). Trimming removed 3 bases from V and 6 bases from J, with 12 bases in between. Germline V gives CDR1 MGHRA, CDR2 YSYEKL. The CDR3 covers 14 residues. The CDR3 nucleotides read TGCGCCAGCAGCCACTCCGGCAGGGCTCAGCCCCAGCATTTT. Encoded protein: CASSHSGRAQPQHF.

This rearrangement joins TRBV6-5 to TRBJ1-4; unclear D gene. This CDR3 spans 13 amino acids. From germline, CDR1 is MNHEY and CDR2 SVGAGI. Trimming took 2 bases from V and 8 from J, leaving 9 bases between them. The CDR3 loop reads CASSYTGREKLFF. The DNA for the CDR3 is TGTGCCAGCAGTTACACGGGTAGGGAAAAACTGTTTTTT.

The chain joins TRBV2 to TRBJ1-3; D uncertain. The CDR3 is made up of 16 amino acids. Between the trimmed V and J ends, which lost 6 bases and 0 bases, there was a span of 15 bases. Germline CDR1 SNHLY, CDR2 FYNNEI. CDR3 DNA: TGTGCCAGCAGGAGGGAAGCTTTTAGCTCTGGAAACACCATATATTTT. Its protein is CASRREAFSSGNTIYF. The full variable domain, with the rest looked up from reference TRBV2 and TRBJ1-3, is EPEVTQTPSHQVTQMGQEVILRCVPISNHLYFYWYRQILGQKVEFLVSFYNNEISEKSEIFDDQFSVERPDGSNFTLKIRSTKLEDSAMYFCASRREAFSSGNTIYFGEGSWLTVV.

This clone was found once. This chain joins TRBV5-6 and TRBJ2-3, with 7 bases lining up with TRBD1. Germline CDR1 SGHDT, CDR2 YYEEEE. The trim removed 0 bases at V and 2 bases at J, leaving 3 bases unmatched. The CDR3 spans 15 residues. The DNA for the CDR3 is TGTGCCAGCAGCTTGGGAGGGGGCCCCACAGATACGCAGTATTTT. It is translated as CASSLGGGPTDTQYF.

This clone was detected once. V and J are TRBV2 and TRBJ1-6; 8 bases agree with TRBD1. The CDR3 loop spans 14 amino acids. J gave up 7 bases and V 6 bases, and 5 bases lay outside the gene matches. Germline V gives CDR1 SNHLY, CDR2 FYNNEI. The CDR3 bases are TGTGCCAGCAGGGCTAGACAGGGGAATTCACCCCTCCACTTT. Its protein is CASRARQGNSPLHF.